A selection of T cell receptor beta chains follows, all from one sample in a study of T cell responses to AZD1222 COVID-19 vaccine. Sequencing was performed with immunoSEQ multiplex PCR; in TCRdb, only in-frame clones are kept and a portion is missing. The table records more than 75,000 clones, about 80% of them present only once. Sample: peripheral blood, taken 28 days after the second AZD1222 dose. These receptors were obtained from an adult who received the AZD1222 COVID-19 vaccine. Each CDR3 is given with its conserved first and last residue. Fields, in order: J gene, V gene, D gene, clone size, CDR3 protein, CDR3 DNA. A D gene is named only where the DNA matches it firmly. For some rows the clone size is stated as once, few or many, or as a class when expanded; others skip it.

TRBJ1-1 | TRBV15 | - | - | CATGGTEAFF | TGTGCCACCGGAGGGACTGAAGCTTTCTTT
TRBJ1-1 | TRBV6-2/TRBV6-3 | - | - | CASSFRQNTEAFF | TGTGCCAGCAGTTTCCGACAGAACACTGAAGCTTTCTTT
TRBJ2-2 | TRBV28 | - | - | CASSPGTENTGELFF | TGTGCCAGCAGTCCGGGGACGGAGAACACCGGGGAGCTGTTTTTT
TRBJ2-1 | TRBV11-2 | - | - | CASSPMPSYNEQFF | TGTGCCAGCAGCCCCATGCCGTCCTACAATGAGCAGTTCTTC
TRBJ2-3 | TRBV5-1 | - | - | CASSLEAGRTQYF | TGCGCCAGCAGCTTGGAGGCAGGTAGAACGCAGTATTTT
TRBJ1-1 | TRBV20-1 | - | - | CSARTGTEAFF | TGCAGTGCTAGAACGGGGACTGAAGCTTTCTTT
TRBJ1-5 | TRBV19 | - | - | CASKGISGDMGNQPQHF | TGTGCCAGTAAAGGTATCTCGGGGGACATGGGCAATCAGCCCCAGCATTTT
TRBJ1-3 | TRBV10-3 | TRBD1 | - | CAISPKTGTGGNTIYF | TGTGCCATCAGTCCGAAAACCGGGACAGGGGGAAACACCATATATTTT
TRBJ1-1 | TRBV19 | - | - | CASTTIDGNTEAFF | TGTGCCAGTACCACCATCGACGGGAACACTGAAGCTTTCTTT
TRBJ2-7 | TRBV5-1 | - | - | CASSLSSGQTTYEQYF | TGCGCCAGCAGCTTGTCATCAGGGCAGACCACCTACGAGCAGTACTTC
TRBJ1-2 | TRBV19 | - | - | CASTPGLRGFGYTF | TGTGCCAGTACCCCAGGGCTTAGGGGCTTTGGCTACACCTTC
TRBJ2-5 | TRBV7-2 | TRBD2 | few | CASSSGLAGVVAETQYF | TGTGCCAGCAGCTCCGGACTAGCGGGAGTGGTGGCAGAGACCCAGTACTTC
TRBJ1-2 | TRBV5-5 | - | - | CASSLEVTGYTF | TGTGCCAGCAGCTTGGAGGTTACTGGCTACACCTTC
TRBJ2-7 | TRBV18 | - | - | CASSPRSNYEQYF | TGTGCCAGCTCACCTAGAAGTAACTACGAGCAGTACTTC
TRBJ1-3 | TRBV15 | - | - | CATSGLDSGNTIYF | TGTGCCACCAGCGGCCTGGACTCTGGAAACACCATATATTTT
TRBJ1-2 | TRBV27 | - | - | CASSPYGNYGYTF | TGTGCCAGCAGTCCCTATGGGAACTATGGCTACACCTTC
TRBJ2-7 | TRBV10-3 | TRBD2 | - | CATRLAGPFSYEQYF | TGTGCCACTCGACTAGCGGGTCCCTTCTCCTACGAGCAGTACTTC
TRBJ1-3 | TRBV29-1 | - | - | CSVSRGNTIYF | TGCAGCGTCAGCCGTGGAAACACCATATATTTT
TRBJ1-1 | TRBV24-1 | - | - | CATDKILNTEAFF | TGTGCCACCGATAAGATCCTGAACACTGAAGCTTTCTTT
TRBJ2-1 | TRBV19 | - | - | CASKRQGDLNEQFF | TGTGCCAGTAAAAGGCAGGGGGACTTAAATGAGCAGTTCTTC
TRBJ1-5 | TRBV19 | - | medium-sized | CASSPVTTLNQPQHF | TGTGCCAGTAGCCCGGTCACAACCCTCAATCAGCCCCAGCATTTT
TRBJ1-2 | TRBV6-5 | - | - | CASSRRGPSYGYTF | TGTGCCAGCAGTCGAAGGGGCCCAAGCTATGGCTACACCTTC
TRBJ1-1 | TRBV19 | - | - | CASKRGDGESTEAFF | TGTGCCAGTAAAAGAGGGGACGGGGAGAGCACTGAAGCTTTCTTT
TRBJ2-6 | TRBV4-1 | - | - | CASNTQVRSGANVLTF | TGCGCCAGCAACACCCAGGTTCGATCTGGGGCCAACGTCCTGACTTTC
TRBJ2-7 | TRBV14 | TRBD2 | - | CASSQAGWLAGSYEQYF | TGTGCCAGCAGCCAAGCCGGGTGGCTAGCGGGGTCCTACGAGCAGTACTTC
TRBJ1-5 | TRBV6-5 | - | - | CASRPQGPSNQPQHF | TGTGCCAGCAGACCCCAAGGACCTAGCAATCAGCCCCAGCATTTT
TRBJ1-5 | TRBV6-2/TRBV6-3 | - | few | CASSFYSNQPQHF | TGTGCCAGCAGTTTCTATAGCAATCAGCCCCAGCATTTT
TRBJ2-3 | TRBV6-5 | - | - | CATVEGRGSDTQYF | TGTGCCACGGTGGAGGGGCGAGGATCAGATACGCAGTATTTT
TRBJ1-1 | TRBV29-1 | - | - | CSASAEMNTEAFF | TGCAGCGCCTCGGCAGAAATGAACACTGAAGCTTTCTTT
TRBJ2-3 | TRBV20-1 | - | once | CSASRGSSTDTQYF | TGCAGTGCTAGTAGGGGTTCTAGCACAGATACGCAGTATTTT
TRBJ1-4 | TRBV7-2 | TRBD1 | - | CASSPNFQGAGEKLFF | TGTGCCAGCAGCCCCAACTTTCAGGGGGCAGGCGAAAAACTGTTTTTT
TRBJ2-7 | TRBV5-5 | - | - | CASSFATAGEQYF | TGTGCCAGCAGCTTTGCTACCGCAGGCGAGCAGTACTTC
TRBJ1-5 | TRBV4-1 | TRBD1 | - | CASSHEQGAKNQPQHF | TGCGCCAGCAGCCACGAACAGGGGGCAAAAAATCAGCCCCAGCATTTT
TRBJ2-7 | TRBV12-5 | TRBD2 | - | CASGYLAGKHF | TGTGCTAGTGGGTATCTAGCGGGTAAGCACTTC
TRBJ1-4 | TRBV19 | - | - | CASNTGFEKLFF | TGTGCCAGTAATACAGGGTTTGAAAAACTGTTTTTT
TRBJ2-7 | TRBV18 | TRBD2 | - | CASSPPASGSEQYF | TGTGCCAGCTCACCACCGGCTAGCGGGAGCGAGCAGTACTTC
TRBJ2-1 | TRBV19 | - | - | CASSIDRLGLGDEQFF | TGTGCCAGTAGTATAGATCGGCTAGGGCTTGGGGATGAGCAGTTCTTC
TRBJ2-7 | TRBV7-2 | - | - | CASSLLSLYEQYF | TGTGCCAGCAGCCTCCTCTCTCTTTACGAGCAGTACTTC
TRBJ1-2 | TRBV21-1 | - | - | CASSNRNRGGGSYGYTF | TGTGCCAGCAGCAATAGAAATCGTGGAGGCGGGAGCTATGGCTACACCTTC
TRBJ2-7 | TRBV18 | - | - | CASSPSLREQYF | TGTGCCAGCTCCCCATCATTGAGGGAGCAGTACTTC
TRBJ1-2 | TRBV4-1 | - | medium-sized | CASSQRQGSNYGYTF | TGCGCCAGCAGCCAACGGCAGGGGTCTAACTATGGCTACACCTTC
TRBJ1-6 | TRBV28 | - | - | CASQTRGEPLHF | TGTGCCAGCCAGACAAGGGGTGAGCCCCTCCACTTT
TRBJ1-2 | TRBV28 | TRBD1 | - | CASSSDRVAGYTF | TGTGCCAGCAGCTCCGACAGGGTGGCTGGCTACACCTTC
TRBJ2-1 | TRBV15 | - | - | CATSRDLGVQFF | TGTGCCACCAGCAGAGATCTCGGGGTGCAGTTCTTC
TRBJ1-5 | TRBV7-9 | - | - | CASSAWTDNQPQHF | TGTGCCAGCAGCGCCTGGACGGACAATCAGCCCCAGCATTTT
TRBJ1-2 | TRBV7-9 | - | - | CASSLEAGSYYGYTF | TGTGCCAGCAGCTTAGAGGCAGGGAGTTATTATGGCTACACCTTC
TRBJ2-1 | TRBV7-9 | - | few | CASSSRPTSSYNEQFF | TGTGCCAGCAGCTCGAGGCCCACTAGCTCCTACAATGAGCAGTTCTTC
TRBJ1-6 | TRBV6-1 | - | - | CASSDRDNSPLHF | TGTGCCAGCAGTGACAGGGATAATTCACCCCTCCACTTT
TRBJ1-6 | TRBV28 | - | - | CASSTLQGYNSPLHF | TGTGCCAGCAGTACGCTTCAGGGTTATAATTCACCCCTCCACTTT
TRBJ1-1 | TRBV27 | TRBD1 | - | CASSLQGADTEAFF | TGTGCCAGCAGTTTACAGGGGGCGGACACTGAAGCTTTCTTT
TRBJ2-3 | TRBV9 | TRBD1 | - | CASSGGQGANTQYF | TGTGCCAGCAGCGGGGGACAGGGGGCAAATACGCAGTATTTT
TRBJ1-1 | TRBV7-8 | TRBD1 | few | CASSLGAGTEGAEAFF | TGTGCCAGCAGCTTAGGGGCCGGGACAGAGGGTGCTGAAGCTTTCTTT
TRBJ1-5 | TRBV28 | TRBD1 | - | CASSLLGGTGGPYSNQPQHF | TGTGCCAGCAGTTTATTAGGGGGGACAGGGGGCCCTTATAGCAATCAGCCCCAGCATTTT
TRBJ2-7 | TRBV30 | TRBD1 | - | CAWRKIGQGVWYF | TGTGCCTGGAGAAAAATCGGACAGGGGGTTTGGTACTTC
TRBJ2-7 | TRBV28 | TRBD1 | once | CASKIPGTAYEQYF | TGTGCCAGCAAGATCCCGGGGACAGCCTACGAGCAGTACTTC
TRBJ2-1 | TRBV18 | - | - | CASSPNSQDEQFF | TGTGCCAGCTCACCAAACAGTCAGGATGAGCAGTTCTTC
TRBJ2-7 | TRBV28 | - | once | CASKPEGYTYEQYF | TGTGCCAGCAAGCCGGAGGGGTATACCTACGAGCAGTACTTC
TRBJ1-4 | TRBV10-3 | - | few | CAISQGPPGANEKLFF | TGTGCCATCAGTCAGGGACCTCCAGGGGCTAATGAAAAACTGTTTTTT